The TCR beta chain described here comes from a study of blood T cell repertoires in COVID-19. Study in general: COVID-19 samples collected from the United States, Italy and Spain covered acute and convalescent phases. The cDNA or gDNA used as material had been derived from T cells, B-cell-depleted T cells, or PBMCs.

In the original analysis: Reference gene primer amplification in the assay estimated nucleated cell counts. TCRdb's copy holds only in-frame clones and misses some; the assay was immunoSEQ multiplex PCR. Clonal size and the V and J genes are those of that table, whereas D and trimming came from the DNA. Of fewer than 250,000 clones in the sample, more than 75% were seen once. The clonotype originates from a human donor in a cohort sampled during active COVID-19. Specimen: peripheral blood.

CDR3 in amino acids: CASSLGPGQGESEAFF. The CDR3 DNA is TGTGCCAGCAGCTTGGGTCCGGGACAGGGGGAATCTGAAGCTTTCTTT. The chain recombines TRBV9 with TRBJ1-1; 11 nucleotides line up with TRBD1. Germline V gene sequence: CDR1 SGDLS, CDR2 YYNGEE. The CDR3 is 16 amino acids. The V segment lost 4 bases and the J segment 6 bases; nucleotides outside the gene matches: 11.